These 5 T cell receptor beta chains came from one sample sequenced in a study of tissue T cells after allogeneic stem cell transplantation. The time point was: mouse harvest day 7 after allogeneic transplant. The graft held 10^6 splenic CD5+ T cells and 10^7 T-cell-depleted bone marrow cells. Generated by immunoSEQ multiplex PCR, the TCRdb table keeps only in-frame clones and is missing some. The sample yields about 8,300 clones, under 55% seen once. Input material: gut tissue. These receptors were collected from a female BALB/c mouse given C57BL/6 T cells with graft-versus-host disease after an allogeneic hematopoietic cell transplant.

Relative to its sample, this clone is medium-sized (0.01 to 0.1%). Gene names are mouse gene names. The read gets to within 1 residue of the CDR3 end, and the germline J gene fills in the rest. The rearrangement links TRBV13-3 to TRBJ1-4; D gene unclear. Germline V lookup: CDR1 NNHDY, CDR2 SYVADS. CDR3 size: 12 residues. V lost 5 bases to trimming and J lost 3 bases, with 5 bases between them. The CDR3 loop is CASRGPNERLFF. Partial CDR3 DNA: TGTGCCAGCAGGGGCCCCAACGAAAGATTATTT.

A word on this clone: Here the gene names and germline are mouse. From the germline J gene comes the end of the CDR3, since the read stops 1 residue before it. The gene calls are TRBV19 and TRBJ2-7; 12 bases are shared with TRBD2. V lost 6 bases and J lost 4; bases outside the gene matches: 5. The CDR3 totals 14 residues. Germline CDR1 is FNHDT and CDR2 is SITEND (reference sequence). CDR3 bases read: TGTGCCAGCACTCCGGGACTGGGGGGATATGAACAGTAC. It translates to CASTPGLGGYEQY. The entire CDR3 sequence reads CASTPGLGGYEQYF.

This clone is categorized as medium-sized. Gene names refer to mouse genes. The read terminates 1 residue before the CDR3 end, so the remaining end is supplied by the germline J gene. This rearrangement joins TRBV26 to TRBJ2-5; the D call may be TRBD1 or TRBD2 (5 bases each). The V end was cut by 4 bases, the J end by 4 bases, with 9 bases between. The CDR3 is 13 amino acids. The V gene's germline CDR1 is KGHPV and CDR2 FQNQEV (reference sequence). CDR3: CASSPGTKDTQYF. The CDR3 DNA, read in part, is TGTGCCAGCAGTCCCGGGACCAAAGACACCCAGTAC.

Of note for this clone: The genes are named according to mouse. The read gets to within 1 residue of the CDR3 end, and the germline J gene fills in the rest. The rearrangement uses TRBV26 and TRBJ2-1, with D perhaps matching TRBD2 (6 bases). Between the trimmed V and J ends, which lost 4 bases and 1 base, there was a span of 8 bases. Germline loops: CDR1 KGHPV, CDR2 FQNQEV (reference sequence). This CDR3 is built from 14 residues. CDR3 sequence reads: CASSPLGNYAEQFF. The CDR3 DNA, read in part, is TGTGCCAGCAGTCCTCTGGGGAACTATGCTGAGCAGTTC.

Concerning this clone: Gene names follow the mouse nomenclature. The read ends 1 residue shy of where the CDR3 ends; the end is completed using the germline J gene. The chain is built from TRBV3 and TRBJ1-1; tentatively, D is TRBD1 (5 bases). The CDR3 consists of 13 residues. With 4 bases removed from V and 1 base from J, the gap between germline ends came to 7 bases. From germline, CDR1 is SNHLY and CDR2 FYNGKV (reference sequence). CDR3 protein: CASSSQGNTEVFF. The covered CDR3 bases are TGTGCCAGCAGCTCTCAGGGGAACACAGAAGTCTTC.